One and the same sample provided the 5 T cell receptor beta chains below, sequenced in a study of blood T cell repertoires in COVID-19. Assay: immunoSEQ multiplex PCR; the TCRdb copy retains only in-frame clones and omits some. The sample lists over 50,000 clones; approximately 80% were seen once. The specimen was PBMCs or T cells enriched from blood (not recorded which). Every receptor here comes from a middle-aged woman with acute COVID-19.

The gene calls are TRBV9 and TRBJ2-3; 12 bases fit TRBD2. Germline V gene data show CDR1 as SGDLS and CDR2 as YYNGEE. The CDR3 sequence is 18 residues long. Trimming at V came to 4 bases and at J to 0 bases, leaving 9 bases not matched to a gene. In DNA, the CDR3 is TGTGCCAGCAGCCTCGGGACTAGCGGGCGTACTAGCACAGATACGCAGTATTTT. This sequence encodes CASSLGTSGRTSTDTQYF.

The J gene is TRBJ1-2, the V gene TRBV6-5; the D gene is possibly TRBD1 (6 bases). V lost 6 bases and J lost 7, with 18 bases in between. The CDR3 has 14 residues. In germline, CDR1 is MNHEY, CDR2 SVGAGI. CDR3 DNA: TGTGCCAGCAGACCCGACAGGCTTCGAAGTGGCTACACCTTC. It translates to CASRPDRLRSGYTF.

The chain uses TRBV28 and TRBJ2-7; 8 bases match TRBD2. V gave up 6 bases and J gave up 2 bases; unmatched junction bases: 12. Germline CDR1 MDHEN, CDR2 SYDVKM. CDR3 length: 16 residues. The CDR3 loop is CASSSPGAGVTYEQYF. The CDR3 nucleotides read TGTGCCAGCAGCTCTCCCGGAGCGGGGGTAACCTACGAGCAGTACTTC.

The chain carries TRBV12-3 or TRBV12-4 and TRBJ1-1; D perhaps matches TRBD1 (5 bases). The length of the CDR3 is 13 residues. With 2 bases removed from V and 6 bases from J, the gap between germline ends came to 10 bases. DNA of the CDR3: TGTGCCAGCAGTTTAAGAACAGGCCCTGAAGCTTTCTTT. This codes for CASSLRTGPEAFF.

This clone was seen only once. This chain uses TRBV10-3 with TRBJ2-7; 13 positions agree with TRBD2. The CDR3 is made up of 15 amino acids. Germline values: CDR1 ENHRY, CDR2 SYGVKD. Trimming cost V 8 bases and J 1 base; bases outside gene matches: 5. In DNA, the CDR3 is TGTGCCATCGGGAGACTAGCGGGAGGATCCTACGAGCAGTACTTC. Protein: CAIGRLAGGSYEQYF.